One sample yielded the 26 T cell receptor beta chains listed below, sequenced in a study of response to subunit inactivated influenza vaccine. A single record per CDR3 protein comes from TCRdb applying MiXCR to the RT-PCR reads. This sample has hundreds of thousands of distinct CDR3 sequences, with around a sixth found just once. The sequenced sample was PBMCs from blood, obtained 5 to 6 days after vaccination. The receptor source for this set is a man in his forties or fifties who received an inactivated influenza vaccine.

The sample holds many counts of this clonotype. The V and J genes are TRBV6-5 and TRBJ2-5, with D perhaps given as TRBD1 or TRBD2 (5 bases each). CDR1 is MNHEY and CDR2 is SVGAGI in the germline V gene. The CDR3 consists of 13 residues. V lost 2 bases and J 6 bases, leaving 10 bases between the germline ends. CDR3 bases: TGTGCCAGCAGTTACGAGGGGCTGAAGACCCAGTACTTC. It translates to CASSYEGLKTQYF.

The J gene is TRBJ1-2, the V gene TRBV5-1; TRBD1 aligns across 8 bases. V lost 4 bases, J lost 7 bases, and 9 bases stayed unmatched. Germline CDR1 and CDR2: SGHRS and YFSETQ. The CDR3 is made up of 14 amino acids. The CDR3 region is CASSTGQEASGYTF. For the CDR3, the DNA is TGCGCCAGCAGCACGGGACAGGAAGCGTCTGGCTACACCTTC.

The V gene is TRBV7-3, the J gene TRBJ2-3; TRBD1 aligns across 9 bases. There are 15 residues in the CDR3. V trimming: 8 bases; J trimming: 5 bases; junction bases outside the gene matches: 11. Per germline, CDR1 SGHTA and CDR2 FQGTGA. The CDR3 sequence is CASAVGTGRGDTQYF. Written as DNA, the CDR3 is TGTGCCAGCGCGGTTGGGACAGGGCGAGGAGATACGCAGTATTTT.

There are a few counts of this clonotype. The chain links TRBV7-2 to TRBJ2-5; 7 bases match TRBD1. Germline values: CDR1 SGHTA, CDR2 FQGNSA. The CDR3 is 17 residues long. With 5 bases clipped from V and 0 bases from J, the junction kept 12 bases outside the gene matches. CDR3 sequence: CASSTSTGAWYQETQYF. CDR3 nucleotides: TGTGCCAGCAGCACATCCACAGGGGCCTGGTACCAAGAGACCCAGTACTTC.

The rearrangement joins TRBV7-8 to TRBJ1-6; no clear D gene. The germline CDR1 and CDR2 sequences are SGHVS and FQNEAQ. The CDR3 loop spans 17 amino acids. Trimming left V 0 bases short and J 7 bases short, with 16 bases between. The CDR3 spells CASSLAVNSPQNSPLHF. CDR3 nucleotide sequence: TGTGCCAGCAGCTTAGCTGTGAACAGCCCTCAAAATTCACCCCTCCACTTT.

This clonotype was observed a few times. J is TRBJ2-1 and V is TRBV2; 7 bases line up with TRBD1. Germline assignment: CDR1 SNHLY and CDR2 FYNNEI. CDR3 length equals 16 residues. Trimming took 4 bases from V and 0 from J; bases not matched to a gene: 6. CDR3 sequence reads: CASSGDSEGSYNEQFF. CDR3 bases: TGTGCCAGCAGTGGGGACAGTGAGGGCTCCTACAATGAGCAGTTCTTC. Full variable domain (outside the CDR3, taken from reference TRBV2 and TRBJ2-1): EPEVTQTPSHQVTQMGQEVILRCVPISNHLYFYWYRQILGQKVEFLVSFYNNEISEKSEIFDDQFSVERPDGSNFTLKIRSTKLEDSAMYFCASSGDSEGSYNEQFFGPGTRLTVL.

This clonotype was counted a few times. CDR3 residues: CAISRDSANYGYTF. The CDR3 region has the DNA TGTGCCATCTCCCGGGACAGTGCTAACTATGGCTACACCTTC. V and J are TRBV10-3 and TRBJ1-2; TRBD1 matches 7 bases. The CDR3 sequence is 14 residues long. CDR1 ENHRY and CDR2 SYGVKD come from the germline V gene. With 8 bases clipped from V and 0 bases from J, the junction kept 6 bases outside the gene matches.

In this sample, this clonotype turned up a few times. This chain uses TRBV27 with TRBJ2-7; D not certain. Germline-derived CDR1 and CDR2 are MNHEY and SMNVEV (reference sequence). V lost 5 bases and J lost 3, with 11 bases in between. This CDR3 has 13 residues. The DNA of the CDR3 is TGTGCCAGCAGTCCTGGGATATACTACGAGCAGTACTTC. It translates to CASSPGIYYEQYF.

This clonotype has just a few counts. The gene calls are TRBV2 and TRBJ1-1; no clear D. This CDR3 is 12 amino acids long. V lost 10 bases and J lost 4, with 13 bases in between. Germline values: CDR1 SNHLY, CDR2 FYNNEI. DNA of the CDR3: TGTGCCACCCGGCCGGATGGCACTGAAGCTTTCTTT. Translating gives CATRPDGTEAFF.

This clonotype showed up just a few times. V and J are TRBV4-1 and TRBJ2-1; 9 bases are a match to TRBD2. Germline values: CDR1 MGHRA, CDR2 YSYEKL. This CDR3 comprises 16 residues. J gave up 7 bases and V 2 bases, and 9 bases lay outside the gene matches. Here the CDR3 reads CASSQPPGLALNEQFF. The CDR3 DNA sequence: TGCGCCAGCAGCCAACCTCCGGGACTAGCTCTTAATGAGCAGTTCTTC.

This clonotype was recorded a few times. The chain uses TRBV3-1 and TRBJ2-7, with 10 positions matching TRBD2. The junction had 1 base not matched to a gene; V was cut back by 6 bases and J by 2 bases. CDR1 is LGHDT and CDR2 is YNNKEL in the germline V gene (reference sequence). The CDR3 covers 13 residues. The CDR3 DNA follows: TGTGCCAGCAGAGCGGGAGGGACCTACGAGCAGTACTTC. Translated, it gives CASRAGGTYEQYF.

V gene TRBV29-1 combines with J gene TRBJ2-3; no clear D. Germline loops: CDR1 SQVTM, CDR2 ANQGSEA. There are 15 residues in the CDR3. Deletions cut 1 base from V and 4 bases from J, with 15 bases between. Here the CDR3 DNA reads TGCAGCGTTGAAGGGGCGGTATTGGGCTCAGATACGCAGTATTTT. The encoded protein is CSVEGAVLGSDTQYF.

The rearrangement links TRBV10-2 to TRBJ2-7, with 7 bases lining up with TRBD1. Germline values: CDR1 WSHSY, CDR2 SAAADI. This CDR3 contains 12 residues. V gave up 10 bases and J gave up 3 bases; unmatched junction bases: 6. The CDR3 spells CATQDRYYEQYF. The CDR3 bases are TGCGCCACCCAGGACAGGTACTACGAGCAGTACTTC.

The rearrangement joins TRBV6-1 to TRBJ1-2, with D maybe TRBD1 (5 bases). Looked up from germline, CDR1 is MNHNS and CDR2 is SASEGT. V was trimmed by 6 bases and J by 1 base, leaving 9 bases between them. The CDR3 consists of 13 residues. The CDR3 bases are TGTGCCAGCAGGGGACTGCTTAACTATGGCTACACCTTC. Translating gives CASRGLLNYGYTF.

CDR3 in DNA: TGTGCTAGTGGTTTGGTAAGGGCCACATCCACAGATACGCAGTATTTT. Amino acids: CASGLVRATSTDTQYF. This chain uses TRBV12-5 with TRBJ2-3; D remains unclear. CDR1 is LGHNT and CDR2 is FRNRAP in the germline V gene. V gave up 0 bases and J gave up 2 bases, with 12 bases separating them. CDR3 length: 16 residues.

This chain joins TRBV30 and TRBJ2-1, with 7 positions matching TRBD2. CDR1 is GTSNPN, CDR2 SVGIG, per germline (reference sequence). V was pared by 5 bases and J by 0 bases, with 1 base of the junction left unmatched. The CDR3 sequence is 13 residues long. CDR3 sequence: CAWRGGSYNEQFF. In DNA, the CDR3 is TGTGCCTGGCGCGGGGGCTCCTACAATGAGCAGTTCTTC.

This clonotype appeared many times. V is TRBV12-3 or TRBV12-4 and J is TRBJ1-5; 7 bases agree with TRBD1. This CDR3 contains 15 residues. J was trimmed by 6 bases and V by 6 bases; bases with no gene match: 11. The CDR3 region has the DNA TGTGCCAGCAGCACCGGGACAGACTTCATTCAGCCCCAGCATTTT. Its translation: CASSTGTDFIQPQHF.

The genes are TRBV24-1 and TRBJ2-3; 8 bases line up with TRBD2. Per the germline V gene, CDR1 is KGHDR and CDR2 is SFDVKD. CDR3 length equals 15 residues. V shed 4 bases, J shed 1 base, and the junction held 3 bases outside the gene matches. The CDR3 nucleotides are TGTGCCACCAGTGAACTAGCGGACCGCACAGATACGCAGTATTTT. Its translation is CATSELADRTDTQYF.

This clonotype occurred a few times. The CDR3 DNA sequence: TGTGCCAGCAGCTTAGTCGTCCTGGACCCGGAGCAGTACTTC. Translated: CASSLVVLDPEQYF. The chain joins TRBV7-2 to TRBJ2-7; D ambiguous. The CDR3 is 14 residues long. Trimming removed 1 base from V and 7 bases from J, with 14 bases in between. Per germline, CDR1 SGHTA and CDR2 FQGNSA. The entire variable domain, with the rest obtained from reference TRBV7-2 and TRBJ2-7, is as follows: GAGVSQSPSNKVTEKGKDVELRCDPISGHTALYWYRQSLGQGLEFLIYFQGNSAPDKSGLPSDRFSAERTGGSVSTLTIQRTQQEDSAVYLCASSLVVLDPEQYFGPGTRLTVT.

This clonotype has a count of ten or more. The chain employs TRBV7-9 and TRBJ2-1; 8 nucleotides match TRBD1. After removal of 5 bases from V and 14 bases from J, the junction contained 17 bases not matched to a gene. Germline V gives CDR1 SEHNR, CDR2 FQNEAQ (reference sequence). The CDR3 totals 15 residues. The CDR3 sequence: CASSQMTGEGVMKFF. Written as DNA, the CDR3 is TGTGCCAGCAGCCAAATGACAGGGGAAGGAGTGATGAAGTTCTTC.

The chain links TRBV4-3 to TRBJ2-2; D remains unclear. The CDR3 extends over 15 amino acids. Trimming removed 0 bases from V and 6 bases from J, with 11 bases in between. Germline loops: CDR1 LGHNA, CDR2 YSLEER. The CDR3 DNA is TGCGCCAGCAGCCAAGACAGACTTTATCCCGGGGAGCTGTTTTTT. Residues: CASSQDRLYPGELFF.

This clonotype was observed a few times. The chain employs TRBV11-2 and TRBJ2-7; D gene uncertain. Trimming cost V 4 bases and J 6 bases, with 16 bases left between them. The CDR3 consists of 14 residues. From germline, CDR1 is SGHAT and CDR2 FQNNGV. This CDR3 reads CASSSKVLDAEQYF. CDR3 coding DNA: TGTGCCAGCAGCTCGAAGGTCTTAGATGCCGAGCAGTACTTC.

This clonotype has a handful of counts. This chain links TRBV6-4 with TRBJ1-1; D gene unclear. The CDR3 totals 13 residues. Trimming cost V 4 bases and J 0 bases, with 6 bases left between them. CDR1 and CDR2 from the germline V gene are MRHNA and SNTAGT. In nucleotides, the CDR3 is TGTGCCAGCAGTGTCCGCCTGAACACTGAAGCTTTCTTT. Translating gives CASSVRLNTEAFF.

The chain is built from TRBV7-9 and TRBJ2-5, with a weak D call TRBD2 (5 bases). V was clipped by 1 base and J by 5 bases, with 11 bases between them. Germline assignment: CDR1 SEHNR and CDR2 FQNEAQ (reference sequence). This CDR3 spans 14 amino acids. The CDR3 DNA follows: TGTGCCAGCAGCTTAGAGAGGGTATTGGAGACCCAGTACTTC. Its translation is CASSLERVLETQYF. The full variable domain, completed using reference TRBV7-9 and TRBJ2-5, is DTGVSQNPRHKITKRGQNVTFRCDPISEHNRLYWYRQTLGQGPEFLTYFQNEAQLEKSRLLSDRFSAERPKGSFSTLEIQRTEQGDSAMYLCASSLERVLETQYFGPGTRLLVL.

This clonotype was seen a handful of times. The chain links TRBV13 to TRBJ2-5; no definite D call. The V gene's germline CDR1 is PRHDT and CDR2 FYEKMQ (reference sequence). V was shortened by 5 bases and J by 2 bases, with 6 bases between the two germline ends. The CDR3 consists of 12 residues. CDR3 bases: TGTGCCAGCAGCCTCAAGCAAGAGACCCAGTACTTC. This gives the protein CASSLKQETQYF.

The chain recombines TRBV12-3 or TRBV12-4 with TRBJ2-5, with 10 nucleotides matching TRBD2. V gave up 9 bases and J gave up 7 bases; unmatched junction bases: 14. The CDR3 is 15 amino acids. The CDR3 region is CASTPGLAGEGTQYF. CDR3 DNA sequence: TGTGCCAGTACCCCCGGCCTAGCGGGGGAGGGGACCCAGTACTTC.